A selection of T cell receptor beta chains follows, all from one sample in a study of human T cells and chemical hapten exposure. TCRdb reprocessed the RACE reads with MiXCR, giving one entry per CDR3 protein. In the table there are under 50,000 distinct CDR3 sequences, 7.6% of which are singletons. Sequencing used whole blood, obtained in connection with sensitization to the hapten diphenylcyclopropenone (DPC). The receptors were sampled from a woman between 50 and 59 years old with alopecia areata. Some clones in this sample may be carry-over from other donors' samples. CDR3s include the opening cysteine and the closing phenylalanine or tryptophan. Fields, in order: V gene, J gene, CDR3 length, clone size, D gene, CDR3 DNA, CDR3 protein. A D gene is named only where the DNA matches it firmly. Some rows mark clone size as missing; the rest say once, few, many or name a class of expanded clone.

V gene: TRBV7-9; J gene: TRBJ1-6; CDR3 length: 14; clone size: few; D gene: TRBD1; CDR3 DNA: TGTGCCAGCAGCTTCGGGACAGATGGTTCACCCCTCCACTTT; CDR3 protein: CASSFGTDGSPLHF
V gene: TRBV11-2; J gene: TRBJ2-7; CDR3 length: 16; clone size: many; D gene: -; CDR3 DNA: TGTGCCAGCAGCCTTTACTGGGACCTGCAGCCCTACGAGCAGTACTTC; CDR3 protein: CASSLYWDLQPYEQYF
V gene: TRBV29-1; J gene: TRBJ2-7; CDR3 length: 14; clone size: many; D gene: -; CDR3 DNA: TGCAGCGTTGAAGAGGGGGGCAGGGCTTACGAGCAGTACTTC; CDR3 protein: CSVEEGGRAYEQYF
V gene: TRBV28; J gene: TRBJ2-7; CDR3 length: 14; clone size: -; D gene: TRBD1; CDR3 DNA: TGTGCCAGCTTCGATCAGGGGGCAACCTACGAGCAGTACTTC; CDR3 protein: CASFDQGATYEQYF
V gene: TRBV20-1; J gene: TRBJ1-1; CDR3 length: 12; clone size: many; D gene: -; CDR3 DNA: TGCAGTGCTAAGGGGGGGAACACTGAAGCTTTCTTT; CDR3 protein: CSAKGGNTEAFF
V gene: TRBV6-6; J gene: TRBJ1-5; CDR3 length: 13; clone size: many; D gene: TRBD1; CDR3 DNA: TGTGCCAGCAGTAACAGGGGTGGGCAGCCCCAGCATTTT; CDR3 protein: CASSNRGGQPQHF
V gene: TRBV5-1; J gene: TRBJ2-3; CDR3 length: 16; clone size: many; D gene: TRBD2; CDR3 DNA: TGCGCCAGCAGCTTGACCAGCGGGAGTAGGTCAGATACGCAGTATTTT; CDR3 protein: CASSLTSGSRSDTQYF
V gene: TRBV5-6; J gene: TRBJ1-5; CDR3 length: 14; clone size: many; D gene: -; CDR3 DNA: TGTGCCAGCAGCTTCGGCAGGGGTAATCAGCCCCAGCATTTT; CDR3 protein: CASSFGRGNQPQHF
V gene: TRBV7-6; J gene: TRBJ2-3; CDR3 length: 17; clone size: -; D gene: -; CDR3 DNA: TGTGCCAGCAGCTTAGGCCGGGGCGGGGAGACCTTAGATACGCAGTATTTT; CDR3 protein: CASSLGRGGETLDTQYF
V gene: TRBV18; J gene: TRBJ1-6; CDR3 length: 12; clone size: few; D gene: -; CDR3 DNA: TGTGCCAGCTCACCACCCAATTCACCCCTCCACTTT; CDR3 protein: CASSPPNSPLHF
V gene: TRBV5-1; J gene: TRBJ2-7; CDR3 length: 15; clone size: -; D gene: -; CDR3 DNA: TGCGCCAGCAGCACGGGGACAGCGGGACCCTACGAGCAGTACTTC; CDR3 protein: CASSTGTAGPYEQYF
V gene: TRBV6-2/TRBV6-3; J gene: TRBJ2-7; CDR3 length: 15; clone size: many; D gene: -; CDR3 DNA: TGTGCCAGCAGTTACGAGTCGGCGGGCTCCTACGAGCAGTACTTC; CDR3 protein: CASSYESAGSYEQYF
V gene: TRBV5-6; J gene: TRBJ1-2; CDR3 length: 14; clone size: many; D gene: TRBD1; CDR3 DNA: TGTGCCAGCAGCTTGGCCTGGACAGGGAAGAGCTACACCTTC; CDR3 protein: CASSLAWTGKSYTF
V gene: TRBV12-3/TRBV12-4; J gene: TRBJ2-7; CDR3 length: 12; clone size: -; D gene: -; CDR3 DNA: TGTGCCAGCAGTTTTTACGCGGGTGAGCAGTACTTC; CDR3 protein: CASSFYAGEQYF
V gene: TRBV30; J gene: TRBJ2-1; CDR3 length: 14; clone size: many; D gene: -; CDR3 DNA: TGTGCCTGGACCTCGGGCGGCTCCTACAATGAGCAGTTCTTC; CDR3 protein: CAWTSGGSYNEQFF
V gene: TRBV29-1; J gene: TRBJ2-5; CDR3 length: 14; clone size: few; D gene: TRBD2; CDR3 DNA: TGCAGCGTTGACGGGCTAGCGGCACAAGAGACCCAGTACTTC; CDR3 protein: CSVDGLAAQETQYF
V gene: TRBV18; J gene: TRBJ1-2; CDR3 length: 13; clone size: -; D gene: -; CDR3 DNA: TGTGCCAGCTCACAGAGGGCCGACTATGGCTACACCTTC; CDR3 protein: CASSQRADYGYTF
V gene: TRBV20-1; J gene: TRBJ1-4; CDR3 length: 14; clone size: many; D gene: TRBD1; CDR3 DNA: TGCAGTGCTCAGCCCGGGACAGGGGTCGAAAAACTGTTTTTT; CDR3 protein: CSAQPGTGVEKLFF
V gene: TRBV21-1; J gene: TRBJ2-5; CDR3 length: 17; clone size: many; D gene: -; CDR3 DNA: TGTGCCAGCAGCAAAGGGGGGACTAGCGGATTCGGGGAGACCCAGTACTTC; CDR3 protein: CASSKGGTSGFGETQYF
V gene: TRBV27; J gene: TRBJ2-1; CDR3 length: 15; clone size: many; D gene: -; CDR3 DNA: TGTGCCAGTCGTACGGGGCTGAGCTCCTACAATGAGCAGTTCTTC; CDR3 protein: CASRTGLSSYNEQFF
V gene: TRBV27; J gene: TRBJ1-1; CDR3 length: 16; clone size: many; D gene: TRBD1; CDR3 DNA: TGTGCCAGCAGCCTATTCACCCCAGGGGGGGTGGGTGAAGCTTTCTTT; CDR3 protein: CASSLFTPGGVGEAFF
V gene: TRBV5-1; J gene: TRBJ2-1; CDR3 length: 15; clone size: many; D gene: TRBD1; CDR3 DNA: TGCGCCAGCAGCGTTCCGGGACAGGTCTACAATGAGCAGTTCTTC; CDR3 protein: CASSVPGQVYNEQFF